Listed here are 4 T cell receptor beta chains from one sample, sequenced in a study of blood T cell repertoires in COVID-19. The repertoire was sequenced with immunoSEQ multiplex PCR; TCRdb's copy has only in-frame clones and lacks some. Of about 170,000 clones detected, around two thirds appear once; the ten largest clones hold around 2.9%. Material: peripheral blood. All receptors come from a woman of 80 years or more with acute or convalescent COVID-19.

The gene calls are TRBV5-1 and TRBJ2-7, with D perhaps TRBD1 (5 bases). Germline-derived CDR1 and CDR2 are SGHRS and YFSETQ. There are 13 residues in the CDR3. Trimming pared 4 bases from V and 7 bases from J, leaving 15 bases between. In DNA form, the CDR3 reads TGCGCCAGCAGCCAGGACACTCTGGGGGAGCAGTACTTC. It is translated as CASSQDTLGEQYF. The full variable domain, its missing parts supplied by reference TRBV5-1 and TRBJ2-7, is KAGVTQTPRYLIKTRGQQVTLSCSPISGHRSVSWYQQTPGQGLQFLFEYFSETQRNKGNFPGRFSGRQFSNSRSEMNVSTLELGDSALYLCASSQDTLGEQYFGPGTRLTVT.

This chain uses TRBV4-2 with TRBJ1-6, with 9 positions matching TRBD1. V was clipped by 0 bases and J by 9 bases; unmatched bases: 3. Germline CDR1 and CDR2: LGHNA and YNFKEQ. This CDR3 has 15 amino acids. The CDR3 DNA is TGTGCCAGCAGCCAAGATGGGACAGGGAGTTCACCCCTCCACTTT. Translated, it gives CASSQDGTGSSPLHF.

This chain connects TRBV11-2 to TRBJ2-4; TRBD1 aligns across 10 bases. Unmatched junction bases numbered 13, after V lost 5 bases and J lost 0 bases. Looked up from germline, CDR1 is SGHAT and CDR2 is FQNNGV. CDR3 size: 19 residues. The CDR3 region has the DNA TGTGCCAGCAGCAACCGACAGGGGGCAATTTGGTTAGCCAAAAACATTCAGTACTTC. Its protein is CASSNRQGAIWLAKNIQYF.

The V call is TRBV5-6, the J call TRBJ1-5, with 9 bases lining up with TRBD1. Trimming took 2 bases from V and 0 from J; bases not matched to a gene: 12. The germline gives CDR1 SGHDT, CDR2 YYEEEE. The CDR3 is made up of 19 amino acids. In DNA form, the CDR3 reads TGTGCCAGCAGCTTTCCGGGACAGGGTTGCCCCTATAGCAATCAGCCCCAGCATTTT. Amino acids: CASSFPGQGCPYSNQPQHF. The full variable domain, its missing parts supplied by reference TRBV5-6 and TRBJ1-5, is DAGVTQSPTHLIKTRGQQVTLRCSPKSGHDTVSWYQQALGQGPQFIFQYYEEEERQRGNFPDRFSGHQFPNYSSELNVNALLLGDSALYLCASSFPGQGCPYSNQPQHFGDGTRLSIL.